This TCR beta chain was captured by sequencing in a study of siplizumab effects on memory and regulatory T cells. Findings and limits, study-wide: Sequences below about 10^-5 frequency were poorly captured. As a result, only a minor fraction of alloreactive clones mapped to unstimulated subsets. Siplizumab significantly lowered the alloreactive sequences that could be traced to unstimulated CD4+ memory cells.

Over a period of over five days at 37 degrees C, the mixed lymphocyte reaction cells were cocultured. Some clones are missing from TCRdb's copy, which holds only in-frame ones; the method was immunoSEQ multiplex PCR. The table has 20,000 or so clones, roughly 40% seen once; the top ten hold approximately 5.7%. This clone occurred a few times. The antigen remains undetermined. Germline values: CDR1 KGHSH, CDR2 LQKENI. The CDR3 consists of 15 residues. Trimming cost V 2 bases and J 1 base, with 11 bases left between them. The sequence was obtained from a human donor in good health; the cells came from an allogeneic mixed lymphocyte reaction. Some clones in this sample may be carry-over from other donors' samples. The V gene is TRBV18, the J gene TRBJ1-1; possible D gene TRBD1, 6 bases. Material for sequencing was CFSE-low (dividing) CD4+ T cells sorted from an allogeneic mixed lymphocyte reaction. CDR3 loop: CASSPVSGANTEAFF. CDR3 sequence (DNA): TGTGCCAGCTCACCAGTTTCAGGGGCGAACACTGAAGCTTTCTTT.